What follows are 29 T cell receptor beta chains derived from one specimen sequenced in a study of metastatic and nonmetastatic thyroid tumors (dated by TCRdb to 2018 to 2020). Before undergoing thyroid surgery, none of the patients had been given any kind of treatment. The library was prepared using PCR. These reads were obtained on an Illumina HiSeq 4000. Using fastp trimming at Q25 and MiXCR clonotype assembly, TCRdb reanalyzed the public sequencing data and kept in-frame beta chains. This sample has 25,000 to 40,000 clones in its table, and about 20% of those were observed once. Jointly, the top ten make up around 22% of the sample. The sample consisted of blood. The receptors stem from a female donor with papillary thyroid cancer or a benign thyroid nodule (not recorded which). Some clones in this sample may be carry-over from other donors' samples.

This clone was counted ten times or more. The rearrangement uses TRBV4-1 and TRBJ2-7; D not resolved. This CDR3 has 15 amino acids. Trimming stripped 6 bases from V and 3 bases from J, with 18 bases between. Germline loops: CDR1 MGHRA, CDR2 YSYEKL. For the CDR3, the DNA is TGCGCCAGCAGTCCTATCCGGGTCTCCATCTACGAGCAGTACTTC. Protein: CASSPIRVSIYEQYF.

The CDR3 DNA reads as TGTGCCAGCAGTTACACCGGGACATCGGAGGAGCAGTACTTC. This sequence encodes CASSYTGTSEEQYF. The chain couples TRBV6-2 or TRBV6-3 to TRBJ2-7, with D perhaps matching TRBD1 (6 bases). Germline CDR1 and CDR2: MNHEY and SVGEGT. CDR3 size: 14 residues. Between the trimmed V and J ends, which lost 2 bases and 7 bases, there was a span of 15 bases.

The rearrangement joins TRBV30 to TRBJ2-3; 9 nucleotides agree with TRBD1. The CDR3 sequence is 12 residues long. Germline V gives CDR1 GTSNPN, CDR2 SVGIG (reference sequence). J lost 3 bases, V lost 5 bases, and 0 bases had no gene match. CDR3 sequence reads: CAWGQGTDTQYF. The CDR3 bases are TGTGCCTGGGGACAGGGGACAGATACGCAGTATTTT.

This clone was detected only a few times. The chain combines TRBV6-6 with TRBJ2-7; 9 nucleotides agree with TRBD1. V was pared by 0 bases and J by 1 base, with 1 base of the junction left unmatched. Germline V CDR1 and CDR2: MNHNY, SVGAGI (reference sequence). This CDR3 comprises 15 residues. The CDR3 loop is CASSYSGQGSYEQYF. DNA for the CDR3: TGTGCCAGCAGTTACTCAGGACAGGGGTCCTACGAGCAGTACTTC.

This clone was counted many times. This chain connects TRBV13 to TRBJ1-2, with 10 bases identical to TRBD1. The germline CDR1 and CDR2 sequences are PRHDT and FYEKMQ (reference sequence). V lost 3 bases and J lost 7; bases outside the gene matches: 8. The CDR3 runs to 15 residues. The chain's CDR3 is CASSLGRQGALGYTF. The CDR3 DNA reads TGTGCCAGCAGCTTGGGGAGACAGGGGGCTCTTGGCTACACCTTC.

This clone was observed a handful of times. The rearrangement joins TRBV19 to TRBJ2-7, with TRBD1 matching over 8 bases. Per the germline V gene, CDR1 is LNHDA and CDR2 is SQIVND (reference sequence). The V and J ends lost 7 bases and 3 bases, in that order; junction bases with no gene match: 8. The CDR3 has 14 amino acids. This CDR3 is CASKKDRVNYEQYF. In DNA form, the CDR3 reads TGTGCCAGTAAGAAGGACAGGGTAAACTACGAGCAGTACTTC.

This clone appeared a single time. CDR3 DNA sequence: TGTGCCAGCAGGTCAAAGGACGGAGTAAATTCACCCCTCCACTTT. This sequence encodes CASRSKDGVNSPLHF. The chain employs TRBV7-8 and TRBJ1-6; D unclear. Trimming pared 6 bases from V and 7 bases from J, leaving 16 bases between. This CDR3 is built from 15 residues. Germline V gene lookup returns CDR1 SGHVS and CDR2 FQNEAQ.

This clone has just a few counts. V and J are TRBV19 and TRBJ2-7; 10 nucleotides agree with TRBD2. V shed 3 bases and J 5 bases; nucleotides not matched to a gene: 7. The germline V gene encodes CDR1 LNHDA and CDR2 SQIVND (reference sequence). The CDR3 runs to 15 residues. This CDR3 is CASSIIAGGRHEQYF. CDR3 DNA sequence: TGTGCCAGTAGTATCATAGCGGGAGGTCGCCACGAGCAGTACTTC.

There are many counts of this clone. The chain joins TRBV9 to TRBJ1-6, with TRBD1 matching over 7 bases. The CDR3 extends over 16 amino acids. The V gene's germline CDR1 is SGDLS and CDR2 YYNGEE. V dropped 5 bases and J dropped 0; count of bases not matched to a gene: 5. The DNA for the CDR3 is TGTGCCAGCAGTACAGGGGTCCCCTCCTATAATTCACCCCTCCACTTT. Translating gives CASSTGVPSYNSPLHF. The variable domain in full, with the rest retrieved from reference TRBV9 and TRBJ1-6, is DSGVTQTPKHLITATGQRVTLRCSPRSGDLSVYWYQQSLDQGLQFLIQYYNGEERAKGNILERFSAQQFPDLHSELNLSSLELGDSALYFCASSTGVPSYNSPLHFGNGTRLTVT.

The sample holds a few counts of this clone. V and J are TRBV6-1 and TRBJ2-3; D gene ambiguous. The CDR3 totals 11 residues. Germline-derived CDR1 and CDR2 are MNHNS and SASEGT. The V and J ends lost 7 bases and 3 bases respectively, with 5 bases between them. This CDR3 reads CASTRTDTQYF. The DNA of the CDR3 is TGTGCCAGCACGAGGACAGATACGCAGTATTTT.

This clone has a count of ten or more. This may arise from a read error, as a much more abundant clone is one base away. The chain joins TRBV6-2 or TRBV6-3 to TRBJ2-2, with D maybe TRBD2 (6 bases). Per germline, CDR1 MNHEY and CDR2 SVGEGT. The CDR3 runs 13 residues. The CDR3 sequence: CASSYRNTGGLFF. CDR3 DNA sequence: TGTGCCAGCAGTTACCGCAACACCGGGGGGCTGTTTTTT.

This clone appeared many times. The rearrangement uses TRBV24-1 and TRBJ2-7; unclear D gene. CDR3 length: 17 residues. Trimming stripped 0 bases from V and 5 bases from J, with 19 bases between. In germline, CDR1 is KGHDR, CDR2 SFDVKD. The CDR3, as DNA: TGTGCCACCAGTGATTTGCTCGTTTATCGACCTAACGACGAGCAGTACTTC. It specifies CATSDLLVYRPNDEQYF.

This clone has more than one count but fewer than ten. This chain uses TRBV12-3 or TRBV12-4 with TRBJ1-1; the D gene is possibly TRBD1 (6 bases). The CDR3 is 15 amino acids. V shed 6 bases and J shed 1 base, with 15 bases lying between them. The CDR3 DNA sequence: TGTGCCAGCAGCCCTCCCGGGACATGGAACACTGAAGCTTTCTTT. Its translation: CASSPPGTWNTEAFF.

Here the CDR3 DNA reads TGTGCCAGTAGTATAGCTCCGGACCGTCCCAACTACGAGCAGTACTTC. This translates into CASSIAPDRPNYEQYF. This sequence joins TRBV19 and TRBJ2-7; D remains unclear. Germline CDR1 is LNHDA and CDR2 is SQIVND (reference sequence). The CDR3 sequence is 16 residues long. V lost 1 base and J 3 bases, leaving 16 bases between the germline ends.

This chain links TRBV28 with TRBJ1-2; D uncertain. Trimming took off 2 bases at V and 4 bases at J, with 8 bases between the two ends. The CDR3 runs to 13 residues. The germline V gene encodes CDR1 MDHEN and CDR2 SYDVKM. The CDR3 loop reads CASSLGSAYGYTF. Here the CDR3 DNA reads TGTGCCAGCAGTTTAGGGTCGGCCTATGGCTACACCTTC.

This clone appeared many times. The chain recombines TRBV18 with TRBJ1-2, with TRBD1 as a possible D gene (6 bases). The CDR3 extends over 13 amino acids. The V gene lost 2 bases and the J gene lost 8 bases, with 12 bases spanning the gap. CDR1 and CDR2 (germline): KGHSH, LQKENI. CDR3 amino acids: CASSPEQGSGYTF. CDR3 nucleotides: TGTGCCAGCTCACCAGAACAGGGATCGGGCTACACCTTC. Supplemented by reference TRBV18 and TRBJ1-2, the full variable domain reads NAGVMQNPRHLVRRRGQEARLRCSPMKGHSHVYWYRQLPEEGLKFMVYLQKENIIDESGMPKERFSAEFPKEGPSILRIQQVVRGDSAAYFCASSPEQGSGYTFGSGTRLTVV.

This clone was detected ten times or more. V and J are TRBV5-1 and TRBJ2-3; D gene ambiguous. Germline V gene sequence: CDR1 SGHRS, CDR2 YFSETQ. The ends were cut back, 2 bases at V and 5 bases at J, with 6 bases in the middle. The CDR3 sequence is 12 residues long. CDR3 protein: CASSFTLDTQYF. CDR3 DNA sequence: TGCGCCAGCAGCTTTACCTTAGATACGCAGTATTTT.

Ten or more counts support this clone. Since a much larger clone is just one base distant, this may be a read error. The rearrangement uses TRBV6-6 and TRBJ1-2, with no clear D. This CDR3 comprises 12 residues. From germline, CDR1 is MNHNY and CDR2 SVGAGI (reference sequence). The CDR3 region is CANSYPDGSSSF. The CDR3 DNA reads TGTGCCAACAGTTACCCGGACGGGAGTTCTTCGTTC.

This clone was counted many times. The chain couples TRBV2 to TRBJ1-5, with D unclear. CDR3 length equals 16 residues. Deletions cut 3 bases from V and 0 bases from J, with 12 bases between. Germline V gene sequence: CDR1 SNHLY, CDR2 FYNNEI. CDR3 in DNA: TGTGCCAGCAGTGAGCTGGCCCCCTTTAGCAATCAGCCCCAGCATTTT. As protein: CASSELAPFSNQPQHF.

This clone is termed medium-sized. The rearrangement joins TRBV10-3 to TRBJ2-1, with 12 bases identical to TRBD2. Losses at the gene ends were 2 bases for V and 7 bases for J; bases not matched to a gene: 6. The germline V gene has CDR1 ENHRY and CDR2 SYGVKD. This CDR3 has 16 amino acids. CDR3 sequence reads: CAISEGTSGGKNEQFF. The CDR3 nucleotides are TGTGCCATCAGTGAGGGAACTAGCGGGGGGAAAAATGAGCAGTTCTTC.

This clone is a singleton in its sample. This rearrangement joins TRBV7-9 to TRBJ2-7, with a weak D call TRBD1 (6 bases). CDR3 size: 14 residues. V shed 5 bases and J shed 3 bases, with 14 bases lying between them. The germline V gene has CDR1 SEHNR and CDR2 FQNEAQ (reference sequence). Written as DNA, the CDR3 is TGTGCCAGCAGCCAACAGGGTGGTAACTACGAGCAGTACTTC. Protein sequence: CASSQQGGNYEQYF.

CDR3 nucleotides: TGTGCCAGCAGCTTAGCACTAGCGGGAGGGCCTATGCCCTACGAGCAGTACTTC. Amino acids: CASSLALAGGPMPYEQYF. The V gene is TRBV7-8, the J gene TRBJ2-7; 13 bases are shared with TRBD2. Trimming cost V 0 bases and J 2 bases; bases outside gene matches: 7. The CDR3 is 18 residues long. Germline CDR1 is SGHVS and CDR2 is FQNEAQ.

As for this clone: The CDR3 carries no conserved terminal phenylalanine or tryptophan, so it likely arises from a read error. In DNA form, the CDR3 reads TGTGCCAGCGGCGACGGTAAGTCTGGAAACACCATATATTGT. Protein product: CASGDGKSGNTIYC. The V gene is TRBV7-2, the J gene TRBJ1-3; no reliable D call. Trimming cost V 8 bases and J 1 base, with 12 bases left between them. From germline, CDR1 is SGHTA and CDR2 FQGNSA. The CDR3 sequence is 14 residues long.

This clone occurred many times. This rearrangement joins TRBV27 to TRBJ1-2, with TRBD1 matching over 7 bases. V lost 9 bases and J lost 8; bases outside the gene matches: 21. Germline CDR1 reads MNHEY; CDR2 reads SMNVEV (reference sequence). The CDR3 runs to 16 residues. In DNA, the CDR3 is TGTGCCAGTTCCCCCCGGTCAGGGGGGCACGTTTACGGCTACACCTTC. Translation: CASSPRSGGHVYGYTF.

Of note for this clone: A clone one base away is much larger, so this may be a read error. Additional DNA sequences in this sample encode the identical CDR3. The chain recombines TRBV10-3 with TRBJ1-4; 8 positions agree with TRBD1. Germline V gene lookup returns CDR1 ENHRY and CDR2 SYGVKD. The CDR3 spans 15 residues. CDR3 region: CAISDQQGDNEKLFF. The CDR3 DNA reads as TGCGCCATCAGTGACCAACAGGGGGATAATGAAAAACTGTTTTTT.

This clone was recorded a few times. The V call is TRBV6-9, the J call TRBJ1-3, with TRBD1 identical over 9 bases. CDR1 and CDR2 from the germline V gene are MNHGY and SVAAGI. The CDR3 runs to 16 residues. The J segment lost 4 bases and the V segment lost 5 bases, leaving 9 bases of the junction unmatched. The CDR3 DNA reads as TGTGCCAGCAGTCTGACAGGGACAGGGCTCGGAAACACCATATATTTT. Its protein is CASSLTGTGLGNTIYF.

The gene calls are TRBV20-1 and TRBJ2-7, with D maybe TRBD2 (6 bases). Trimming removed 5 bases at V and 2 bases at J, with 10 bases between. The germline V gene encodes CDR1 DFQATT and CDR2 SNEGSKA (reference sequence). CDR3 length: 12 amino acids. The chain's CDR3 is CSASGRTYEQYF. DNA for the CDR3: TGCAGTGCTTCCGGGAGAACCTACGAGCAGTACTTC.

The chain uses TRBV12-3 or TRBV12-4 and TRBJ1-5, with 10 nucleotides matching TRBD1. V trimming: 6 bases; J trimming: 0 bases; junction bases outside the gene matches: 2. This CDR3 contains 15 residues. CDR3 bases: TGTGCCAGCAGCTGGACAGGGGGTAGCAATCAGCCCCAGCATTTT. The encoded protein is CASSWTGGSNQPQHF.

The sample holds many counts of this clone. The chain is built from TRBV10-1 and TRBJ2-1, with D possibly matching TRBD1 (6 bases). The CDR3 loop spans 13 amino acids. Trimming took off 3 bases at V and 7 bases at J, with 10 bases between the two ends. Germline CDR1 is WNHNN and CDR2 is SYGVQD (reference sequence). The CDR3 DNA reads TGCGCCAGCAGTGATGGGACACAAAATGAGCAGTTCTTC. Its protein product is CASSDGTQNEQFF.